This T cell receptor (beta chain) came from a study of technical replicates of blood from several donors. Germline values: CDR1 SGHTS, CDR2 YDEGEE. Trimming removed 0 bases at V and 7 bases at J, with 10 bases between. CDR3 length: 13 residues. TCRdb's table, derived via immunoSEQ multiplex PCR, lists solely in-frame clones and lacks some. The sample yields around 67,000 clones, around 85% seen once. The chain joins TRBV5-8 to TRBJ2-5; D not certain. The origin of this receptor is a human donor in good health. Some clones in this sample may be carry-over from other donors' samples. Sequenced material: PBMCs. CDR3 nucleotide sequence: TGTGCCAGCAGCTTGGGCGGTCACGGGACCCAGTACTTC. Encoded protein: CASSLGGHGTQYF.